A single T cell receptor beta chain is shown here with its context. Its antigen is still unknown. V shed 5 bases and J 7 bases; nucleotides not matched to a gene: 8. Germline V lookup: CDR1 SEHNR, CDR2 FQNEAQ (reference sequence). The CDR3 has 14 amino acids. Sample time point: blood 2 weeks post-SBRT. Noted treatment: 15 Gy SBRT to primary tumor, nephrectomy 4 weeks later. This entry comes from a study of radiation and T cells in renal cell carcinoma. Findings and caveats of the study: Top tumor clonotypes rose in blood 2 weeks post-radiation, then contracted.

Sequencing used immunoSEQ multiplex PCR; TCRdb keeps in-frame clones, though not all of them. The sample shows some 76,000 clones, around 76% of them seen only once. This sample comprised blood, obtained from a patient whose treatment included radiotherapy and nephrectomy. The sequence derives from a man in his fifties or sixties with renal cell carcinoma. V is TRBV7-9 and J is TRBJ2-7; 10 bases line up with TRBD2. DNA of the CDR3: TGTGCCAGCAGCCCCGTAGCGGGAGGAGGTGAGCAGTACTTC. It codes for CASSPVAGGGEQYF.